This TCR beta chain was observed in a study of T-cell memory formation after mild COVID-19. General observations from the study: A second wave of clones peaked on day 37, and their SARS-CoV-2 specificity went unconfirmed.

TCR alpha and TCR beta cDNA libraries with sample barcodes and UMIs came from 5'RACE using constant-segment primers. TCRdb processed the 5' RACE reads anew with MiXCR; each CDR3 protein has one entry. Seen here are a few hundred thousand distinct CDR3 sequences, about 16% observed once, and the top ten hold 20% to 25%. CDR1 and CDR2 (germline): SGHVS, FQNEAQ. The CDR3 has 12 residues. This clonotype showed up just a few times. Its target is unknown. What was sequenced was PBMCs or a T cell subset sorted from them (not recorded which). The chain combines TRBV7-8 with TRBJ1-3; D unresolved. The sequence derives from a man between 18 and 29 years old who had mild COVID-19 (a few samples of this study predate the infection). Cell type and time point are not known. For the CDR3, the DNA is TGTGGGTCGGGAGGCTCTGGAAACACCATATATTTT. Protein: CGSGGSGNTIYF.